The 19 T cell receptor beta chains below were found in one sample sequenced in a study of OX40 agonist ivuxolimab in advanced cancers. Method: immunoSEQ multiplex PCR; TCRdb's copy keeps in-frame clones and lacks some. The repertoire holds about 160,000 clones, with roughly 94% as singletons. Specimen: CD4+ or CD8+ T cells sorted from blood, collected in a trial of the OX40 agonist ivuxolimab. These receptors all come from an adult with an advanced solid tumor such as melanoma, head and neck, liver or kidney cancer.

V is TRBV4-1 and J is TRBJ2-7, with 7 positions matching TRBD1. The CDR3 is 16 residues long. Looked up from germline, CDR1 is MGHRA and CDR2 is YSYEKL. J was trimmed by 0 bases and V by 0 bases; bases with no gene match: 5. The chain's CDR3 is CASSQEGTERSYEQYF. Here the CDR3 DNA reads TGCGCCAGCAGCCAAGAGGGGACAGAACGCTCCTACGAGCAGTACTTC.

The V gene is TRBV2, the J gene TRBJ2-2; 10 nucleotides line up with TRBD1. Germline V gives CDR1 SNHLY, CDR2 FYNNEI. The CDR3 extends over 14 amino acids. The ends lost 4 bases at V and 6 bases at J; junction bases unmatched: 2. The DNA of the CDR3 is TGTGCCAGCAGTGTGGACAGGGGGTCCGGGGAGCTGTTTTTT. Its protein product is CASSVDRGSGELFF.

The chain joins TRBV11-2 to TRBJ1-6, with D uncertain. Germline CDR1 is SGHAT and CDR2 is FQNNGV. This CDR3 contains 12 residues. V lost 5 bases, J lost 7 bases, and 6 bases lay in between. Here the CDR3 reads CASSRVNSPLHF. CDR3 nucleotides: TGTGCCAGCAGCAGAGTGAATTCACCCCTCCACTTT.

This clone appeared once. J is TRBJ2-1 and V is TRBV28; D may match TRBD1 or TRBD2 (5 bases each). Looked up from germline, CDR1 is MDHEN and CDR2 is SYDVKM. Deletions cut 6 bases from V and 4 bases from J, with 13 bases between. This CDR3 is built from 14 residues. CDR3 coding DNA: TGTGCCAGCAGCCTAGTGGGACCGTACAATGAGCAGTTCTTC. Translating gives CASSLVGPYNEQFF.

V gene TRBV18 combines with J gene TRBJ1-4; D unclear. This CDR3 spans 15 amino acids. V was shortened by 0 bases and J by 8 bases, with 13 bases between the two germline ends. CDR1 is KGHSH, CDR2 LQKENI, per germline. In DNA, the CDR3 is TGTGCCAGCTCACCACCGGGTCAGGTCATGGAAAAACTGTTTTTT. Translation: CASSPPGQVMEKLFF. Filled out from reference TRBV18 and TRBJ1-4, the complete variable domain reads NAGVMQNPRHLVRRRGQEARLRCSPMKGHSHVYWYRQLPEEGLKFMVYLQKENIIDESGMPKERFSAEFPKEGPSILRIQQVVRGDSAAYFCASSPPGQVMEKLFFGSGTQLSVL.

This chain connects TRBV19 to TRBJ1-5, with a tentative D call TRBD1 (5 bases). V lost 3 bases and J 0 bases, leaving 15 bases between the germline ends. The length of the CDR3 is 17 residues. Looked up from germline, CDR1 is LNHDA and CDR2 is SQIVND (reference sequence). CDR3: CASSILLDGGSNQPQHF. The DNA of the CDR3 is TGTGCCAGTAGTATTCTCCTCGACGGGGGTAGCAATCAGCCCCAGCATTTT.

As regards this clone: An end of the junction does not agree with germline; a read error may underlie this. The genes are TRBV19 and TRBJ2-7; 9 bases align to TRBD1. The germline gives CDR1 LNHDA, CDR2 SQIVND (reference sequence). The CDR3 has 13 amino acids. The CDR3: CASSLGQGWNLDF. The CDR3 DNA reads TGTGCCAGTAGTCTGGGACAGGGATGGAACCTCGACTTC.

The chain couples TRBV5-1 to TRBJ1-5; D is ambiguous. Germline V gene data show CDR1 as SGHRS and CDR2 as YFSETQ. V lost 0 bases and J lost 4, with 5 bases in between. The CDR3 totals 13 residues. This chain's CDR3 is CASSLGPNQPQHF. The CDR3, as DNA: TGCGCCAGCAGCTTGGGGCCAAATCAGCCCCAGCATTTT.

V and J are TRBV18 and TRBJ1-3; D is ambiguous. V was cut by 3 bases and J by 0 bases, with 6 bases left in between. The germline gives CDR1 KGHSH, CDR2 LQKENI. The CDR3 totals 14 residues. CDR3 DNA: TGTGCCAGCTCACCGGGTCCCTCTGGAAACACCATATATTTT. Protein product: CASSPGPSGNTIYF.

Only one count was recorded for this clone. CDR3 bases: TGTGCCACCAGCAGAACAGGGGGCGCGGAGACCCAGTACTTC. This codes for CATSRTGGAETQYF. The chain couples TRBV15 to TRBJ2-5, with 9 nucleotides matching TRBD1. The CDR3 consists of 14 residues. The ends lost 2 bases at V and 5 bases at J; junction bases unmatched: 3. The germline CDR1 and CDR2 sequences are LNHNV and YYDKDF (reference sequence).

This sequence joins TRBV30 and TRBJ2-7, with 7 bases matching TRBD1. J was trimmed by 0 bases and V by 3 bases; bases with no gene match: 11. The CDR3 runs to 16 residues. Germline V lookup: CDR1 GTSNPN, CDR2 SVGIG (reference sequence). The CDR3, as DNA: TGTGCCTGGAGGTACCCTACGACAGGGATCTCCTACGAGCAGTACTTC. Protein: CAWRYPTTGISYEQYF.

V and J are TRBV6-5 and TRBJ2-1; tentatively, D is TRBD2 (6 bases). The CDR3 extends over 11 amino acids. In germline, CDR1 is MNHEY, CDR2 SVGAGI. V was pared by 6 bases and J by 12 bases, with 12 bases between. CDR3 protein: CASRTVRGQFF. As DNA, the CDR3 is TGTGCCAGCAGGACGGTGCGGGGGCAGTTCTTC.

The chain is built from TRBV4-3 and TRBJ1-5; D unclear. Trimming cost V 0 bases and J 2 bases, with 8 bases left between them. This CDR3 region has 15 residues. The germline V gene encodes CDR1 LGHNA and CDR2 YSLEER. The CDR3 spells CASSQEPDGNQPQHF. The CDR3 DNA reads as TGCGCCAGCAGCCAAGAGCCGGACGGCAATCAGCCCCAGCATTTT.

The V gene is TRBV6-1, the J gene TRBJ1-2; D unresolved. Germline CDR1 MNHNS, CDR2 SASEGT. The V gene lost 7 bases and the J gene lost 8 bases, with 23 bases spanning the gap. The CDR3 spans 15 residues. The chain's CDR3 is CASNGWVHGTGGYTF. The CDR3 coding sequence is TGTGCCAGCAATGGCTGGGTCCATGGAACGGGCGGCTACACCTTC.

This chain uses TRBV15 with TRBJ2-7; 8 nucleotides align to TRBD1. This CDR3 spans 15 amino acids. The germline V gene has CDR1 LNHNV and CDR2 YYDKDF (reference sequence). Trimming removed 6 bases from V and 2 bases from J; junction bases left unmatched: 9. CDR3 nucleotide sequence: TGTGCCACCAGTAGCGACAGGGGCCTTCCCTACGAGCAGTACTTC. Translated, it gives CATSSDRGLPYEQYF.

This clone was recorded once. V usage is TRBV7-3 and J usage is TRBJ2-5; the match to TRBD2 covers 12 bases. Germline V gene sequence: CDR1 SGHTA, CDR2 FQGTGA. CDR3 size: 18 residues. After removal of 2 bases from V and 2 bases from J, the junction contained 9 bases not matched to a gene. The CDR3 loop reads CASSLECRLAGVQETQYF. CDR3 sequence (DNA): TGTGCCAGCAGCTTAGAGTGTCGACTAGCGGGGGTTCAAGAGACCCAGTACTTC.

CDR3 in amino acids: CASSVDGGDTEAFF. For the CDR3, the DNA is TGTGCCAGCAGCGTAGATGGGGGGGACACTGAAGCTTTCTTT. The genes are TRBV9 and TRBJ1-1, with a weak D call TRBD1 (5 bases). The CDR3 has 14 amino acids. V was clipped by 0 bases and J by 3 bases, with 9 bases between them. Per germline, CDR1 SGDLS and CDR2 YYNGEE.

The V gene is TRBV9, the J gene TRBJ1-2; D is unresolved. V shed 0 bases and J shed 6 bases, with 9 bases lying between them. Germline-derived CDR1 and CDR2 are SGDLS and YYNGEE. The CDR3 totals 13 residues. This chain's CDR3 is CASSVDLKDGYTF. Written as DNA, the CDR3 is TGTGCCAGCAGCGTAGATTTGAAGGATGGCTACACCTTC.

This clone has just a few counts. The rearrangement joins TRBV6-1 to TRBJ2-7; the D call may be TRBD1 or TRBD2 (5 bases each). The CDR3 consists of 14 residues. Germline lookup yields CDR1 MNHNS and CDR2 SASEGT. Trimming stripped 7 bases from V and 5 bases from J, with 18 bases between. For the CDR3, the DNA is TGTGCCAGCAAACTGGGGCAGGGAGAGGACGAGCAGTACTTC. Protein sequence: CASKLGQGEDEQYF.